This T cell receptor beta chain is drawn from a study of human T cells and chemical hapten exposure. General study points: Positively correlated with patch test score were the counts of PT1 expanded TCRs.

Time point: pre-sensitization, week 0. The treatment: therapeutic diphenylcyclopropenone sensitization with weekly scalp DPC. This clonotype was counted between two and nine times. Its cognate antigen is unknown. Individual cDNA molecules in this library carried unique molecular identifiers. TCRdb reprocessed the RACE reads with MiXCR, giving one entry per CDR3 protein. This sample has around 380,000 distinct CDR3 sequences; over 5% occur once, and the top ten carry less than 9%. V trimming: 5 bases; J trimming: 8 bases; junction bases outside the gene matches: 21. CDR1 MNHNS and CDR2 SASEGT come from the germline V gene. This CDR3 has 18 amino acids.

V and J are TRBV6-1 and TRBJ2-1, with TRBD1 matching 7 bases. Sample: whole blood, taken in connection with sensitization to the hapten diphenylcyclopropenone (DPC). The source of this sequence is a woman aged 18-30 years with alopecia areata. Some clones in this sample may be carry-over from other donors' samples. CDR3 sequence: CASSRTEQGMGIVDEQFF. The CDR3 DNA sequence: TGTGCCAGCAGTCGCACTGAACAGGGGATGGGTATAGTCGATGAGCAGTTCTTC.